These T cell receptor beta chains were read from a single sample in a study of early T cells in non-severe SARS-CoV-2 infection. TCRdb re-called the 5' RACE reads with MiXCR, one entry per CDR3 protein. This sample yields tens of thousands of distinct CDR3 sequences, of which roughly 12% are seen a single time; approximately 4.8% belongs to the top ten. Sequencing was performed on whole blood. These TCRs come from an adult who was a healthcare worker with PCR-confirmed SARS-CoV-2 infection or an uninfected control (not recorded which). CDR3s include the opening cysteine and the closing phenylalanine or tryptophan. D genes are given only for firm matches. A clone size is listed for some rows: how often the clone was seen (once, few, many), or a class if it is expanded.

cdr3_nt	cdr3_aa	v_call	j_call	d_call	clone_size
TGTGCCAGCAGCGTAGCAGCAGTAACCTACAATGAGCAGTTCTTC	CASSVAAVTYNEQFF	TRBV9	TRBJ2-1	NA	NA
TGCAGCGTTTATGCGGGGACGAGCTCCTACAATGAGCAGTTCTTC	CSVYAGTSSYNEQFF	TRBV29-1	TRBJ2-1	NA	many
TGTGCCAGCTCACTATCAACACTAGACCGGGATACGCAGTATTTT	CASSLSTLDRDTQYF	TRBV18	TRBJ2-3	NA	many
TGCGCCAGCAGCTCGGGCCTATTGGGAGGGAACTACGAGCAGTACTTC	CASSSGLLGGNYEQYF	TRBV5-1	TRBJ2-7	TRBD2	NA
TGCAGCGTTGGGATTCTGGGGACTGAAGCTTTCTTT	CSVGILGTEAFF	TRBV29-1	TRBJ1-1	NA	few
TGCAGCGCTCGCCGGGACAGATACAATGAGCAGTTCTTC	CSARRDRYNEQFF	TRBV29-1	TRBJ2-1	TRBD1	many
TGTGCCAGCAGCCCCCCGAGCCCGGTAGAGACCCAGTACTTC	CASSPPSPVETQYF	TRBV7-9	TRBJ2-5	NA	NA
TGCAGCGTAGCGGGACTAGCGGGATACGAGCAGTACTTC	CSVAGLAGYEQYF	TRBV29-1	TRBJ2-7	TRBD2	once
TGTGCCAGCAGCCAAGTTTCACAGCGAAGCACAGATACGCAGTATTTT	CASSQVSQRSTDTQYF	TRBV4-2	TRBJ2-3	NA	NA
TGTGCCAGCAGCCGAGGAGGCAGGGGAAACTATAATTCACCCCTCCACTTT	CASSRGGRGNYNSPLHF	TRBV11-2	TRBJ1-6	NA	NA
TGTGCCAGTAGTAAGGCCTCCGGACTAGCGGGGGGAACAGATACGCAGTATTTT	CASSKASGLAGGTDTQYF	TRBV19	TRBJ2-3	TRBD2	many
TGTGCCAGTAGCCTATGGGGCACCTCAAATCAGCCCCAGCATTTT	CASSLWGTSNQPQHF	TRBV19	TRBJ1-5	NA	many
TGTGCCAGCAGTTTCGGGACAGAAAAAGCTTTCTTT	CASSFGTEKAFF	TRBV6-5	TRBJ1-1	TRBD1	once
TGTGCCAGCAGTCTACTGGGACCGGCGGGTGAAAAACTGTTTTTT	CASSLLGPAGEKLFF	TRBV2	TRBJ1-4	NA	NA
TGTGCCTGGTCCAGCCCCGGGTCCTTCAGCTCCTACGAGCAGTACTTC	CAWSSPGSFSSYEQYF	TRBV30	TRBJ2-7	NA	many
TGTGCCAGCAGCTCCCATTTCGGCCAGGGCAGGAGCGGTGAGCAGTTCTTC	CASSSHFGQGRSGEQFF	TRBV11-2	TRBJ2-1	NA	NA
TGCGCCAGCAGCCTAGGGACGACCTATAATTCACCCCTCCACTTT	CASSLGTTYNSPLHF	TRBV5-1	TRBJ1-6	NA	few
TGTGCCAGCAGTCCCGGGACTAGCGGGAGATTGTTCTTC	CASSPGTSGRLFF	TRBV6-5	TRBJ2-1	TRBD2	few
TGTGCCTGGAGTGTACCTCGGACGGCTAATGAAAAACTGTTTTTT	CAWSVPRTANEKLFF	TRBV30	TRBJ1-4	NA	many
TGTGCCAGCAGAGCCGACAGGACAGATGAAAAACTGTTTTTT	CASRADRTDEKLFF	TRBV2	TRBJ1-4	NA	NA
TGCGCCAGCAGTGAGCCAGGGAATGAAGCTTTCTTT	CASSEPGNEAFF	TRBV10-1	TRBJ1-1	NA	NA
TGTGCCTGGAGTGTAAGCCCAGGGGCAAATCAGCCCCAGCATTTT	CAWSVSPGANQPQHF	TRBV30	TRBJ1-5	NA	many
TGTGCCAGCTCACAAGCCCCTGAACGCTTGGATAATTCACCCCTCCACTTT	CASSQAPERLDNSPLHF	TRBV18	TRBJ1-6	NA	many
TGTGCCAGCCGGGCCTCTAAGGCTCAGCCCCAGCATTTT	CASRASKAQPQHF	TRBV27	TRBJ1-5	NA	few
TGTGCCATCAGTGAAGAAGGCAGCGGGAGAGGCGATACGCAGTATTTT	CAISEEGSGRGDTQYF	TRBV10-3	TRBJ2-3	TRBD2	many
TGTGCCAGCAATGACAGGTTGGGTCAGCCCCAGCATTTT	CASNDRLGQPQHF	TRBV27	TRBJ1-5	NA	NA
TGCAGCGCCCTATTGGAAGACGGGGAGCTGTTTTTT	CSALLEDGELFF	TRBV29-1	TRBJ2-2	NA	NA
TGTGCCAGCAGCTTGCCGGGACAGGGGTCCTACAATGAGCAGTTCTTC	CASSLPGQGSYNEQFF	TRBV5-4	TRBJ2-1	TRBD1	few
TGTGCCAGCAGCTATAGACCGGGACAGCCTAATGAAAAACTGTTTTTT	CASSYRPGQPNEKLFF	TRBV11-2	TRBJ1-4	TRBD1	many
TGTGCCAGCAGTTTATCGTTAGGGGTCGGCTATGGCTACACCTTC	CASSLSLGVGYGYTF	TRBV27	TRBJ1-2	NA	NA
TGTGCCAGCAAAACAACGGGCTACGAGCAGTACTTC	CASKTTGYEQYF	TRBV2	TRBJ2-7	NA	NA
TGTGCCAGCACGGCGGGAGGCTATGGCTACACCTTC	CASTAGGYGYTF	TRBV2	TRBJ1-2	NA	few
TGCAGTGCTAGCACTCTAGCGGGGGGTGATAGGAATGAGCAGTTCTTC	CSASTLAGGDRNEQFF	TRBV20-1	TRBJ2-1	TRBD2	many
TGTGCCAGCAGCCCCTCGACAGGGCACACTGAAGCTTTCTTT	CASSPSTGHTEAFF	TRBV5-5	TRBJ1-1	TRBD1	few
TGTGCCAGCAGCACTAGCGGGGGGACCGGGGAGCTGTTTTTT	CASSTSGGTGELFF	TRBV7-2	TRBJ2-2	TRBD2	many
TGTGCCAGCAGCTTATCAGCGGGGCACTCCTACGAGCAGTACTTC	CASSLSAGHSYEQYF	TRBV11-2	TRBJ2-7	TRBD2	NA
TGCAGTGCTACGGGACAGGGGTTCCACGAGCAGTACTTC	CSATGQGFHEQYF	TRBV20-1	TRBJ2-7	TRBD1	many